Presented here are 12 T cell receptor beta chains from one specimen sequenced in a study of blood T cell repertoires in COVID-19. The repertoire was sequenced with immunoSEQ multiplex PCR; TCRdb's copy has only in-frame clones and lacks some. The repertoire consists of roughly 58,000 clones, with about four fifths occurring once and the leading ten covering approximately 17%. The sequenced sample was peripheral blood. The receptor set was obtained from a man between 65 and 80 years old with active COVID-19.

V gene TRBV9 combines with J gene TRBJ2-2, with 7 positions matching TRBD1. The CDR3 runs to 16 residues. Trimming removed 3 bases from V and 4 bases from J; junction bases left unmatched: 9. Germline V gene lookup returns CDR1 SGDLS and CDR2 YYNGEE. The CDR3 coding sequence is TGTGCCAGCAGCGCCGTAGGGGGCGCGGGCACCGGGGAGCTGTTTTTT. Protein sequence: CASSAVGGAGTGELFF.

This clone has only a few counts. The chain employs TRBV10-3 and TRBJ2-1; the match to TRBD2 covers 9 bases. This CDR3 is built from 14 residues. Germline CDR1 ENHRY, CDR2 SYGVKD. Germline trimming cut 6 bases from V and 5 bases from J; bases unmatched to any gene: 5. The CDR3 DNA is TGTGCCATCAGCCTGGGACTAGCCCACAATGAGCAGTTCTTC. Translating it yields CAISLGLAHNEQFF.

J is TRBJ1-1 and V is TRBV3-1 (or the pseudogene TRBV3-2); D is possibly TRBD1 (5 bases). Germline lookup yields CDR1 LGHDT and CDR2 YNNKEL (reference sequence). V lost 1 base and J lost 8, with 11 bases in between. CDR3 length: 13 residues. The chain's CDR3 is CASSQGPQGEAFF. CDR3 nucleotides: TGTGCCAGCAGCCAAGGGCCCCAGGGAGAAGCTTTCTTT.

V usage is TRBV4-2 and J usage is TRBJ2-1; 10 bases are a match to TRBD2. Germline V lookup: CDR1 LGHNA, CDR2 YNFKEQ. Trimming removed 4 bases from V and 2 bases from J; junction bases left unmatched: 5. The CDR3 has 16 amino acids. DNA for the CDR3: TGTGCCAGCAGCCCCCGGACTAGCGGTGCCTACAATGAGCAGTTCTTC. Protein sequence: CASSPRTSGAYNEQFF.

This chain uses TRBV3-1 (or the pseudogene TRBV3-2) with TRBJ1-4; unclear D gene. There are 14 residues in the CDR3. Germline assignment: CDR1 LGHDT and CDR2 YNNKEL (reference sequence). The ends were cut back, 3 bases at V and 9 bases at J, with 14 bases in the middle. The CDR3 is CASSQLASQKKLFF. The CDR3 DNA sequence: TGTGCCAGCAGCCAGTTGGCCAGTCAGAAAAAACTGTTTTTT.

CDR3 residues: CASSLGTATPLTFYGYTF. DNA for the CDR3: TGCGCCAGCAGCCTCGGGACAGCGACTCCCCTTACCTTCTATGGCTACACCTTC. The rearrangement joins TRBV5-1 to TRBJ1-2; TRBD1 aligns across 7 bases. This CDR3 has 18 residues. Per the germline V gene, CDR1 is SGHRS and CDR2 is YFSETQ. V was clipped by 4 bases and J by 4 bases; unmatched bases: 19.

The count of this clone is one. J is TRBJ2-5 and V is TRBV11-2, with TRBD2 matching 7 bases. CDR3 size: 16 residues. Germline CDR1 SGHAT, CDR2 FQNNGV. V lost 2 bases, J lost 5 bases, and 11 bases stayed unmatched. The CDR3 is CASSLNSAGDGETQYF. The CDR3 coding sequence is TGTGCCAGCAGCTTAAATAGTGCGGGAGACGGCGAGACCCAGTACTTC.

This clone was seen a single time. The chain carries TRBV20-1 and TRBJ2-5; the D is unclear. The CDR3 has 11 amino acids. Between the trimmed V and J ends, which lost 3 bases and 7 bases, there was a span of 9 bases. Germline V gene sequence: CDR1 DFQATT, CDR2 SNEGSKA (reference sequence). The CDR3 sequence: CSASASGTQYF. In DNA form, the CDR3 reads TGCAGTGCTAGTGCGAGTGGGACCCAGTACTTC.

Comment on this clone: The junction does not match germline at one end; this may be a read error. The CDR3 coding sequence is TGTGCCTGGAGTGTACCTTGGGGACAGTCGGACTTC. Protein: CAWSVPWGQSDF. The rearrangement links TRBV30 to TRBJ2-5, with 7 bases that match TRBD1. CDR3 length: 12 residues. Germline V gene sequence: CDR1 GTSNPN, CDR2 SVGIG (reference sequence).

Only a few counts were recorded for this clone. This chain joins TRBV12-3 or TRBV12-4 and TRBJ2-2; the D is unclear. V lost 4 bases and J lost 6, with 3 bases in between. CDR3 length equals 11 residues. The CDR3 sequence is CASSSSGELFF. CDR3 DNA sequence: TGTGCCAGCAGTTCGTCCGGGGAGCTGTTTTTT.

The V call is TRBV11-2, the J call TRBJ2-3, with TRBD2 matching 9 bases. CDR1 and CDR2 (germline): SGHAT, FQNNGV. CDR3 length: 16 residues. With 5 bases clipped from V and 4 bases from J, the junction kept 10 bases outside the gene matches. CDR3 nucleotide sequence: TGTGCCAGCAGCGTACAAATAGCGGGAGCGGCAGATACGCAGTATTTT. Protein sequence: CASSVQIAGAADTQYF.

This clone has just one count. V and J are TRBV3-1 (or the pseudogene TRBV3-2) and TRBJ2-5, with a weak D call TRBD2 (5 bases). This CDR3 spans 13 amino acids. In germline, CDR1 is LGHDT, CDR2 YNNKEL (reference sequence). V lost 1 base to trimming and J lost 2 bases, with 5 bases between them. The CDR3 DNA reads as TGTGCCAGCAGCCAAGCGGGGCAAGAGACCCAGTACTTC. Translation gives CASSQAGQETQYF.